This entry lists 30 T cell receptor beta chains sequenced from one sample in a study of blood T cell repertoires in COVID-19. Some clones are missing from TCRdb's copy, which holds only in-frame ones; the method was immunoSEQ multiplex PCR. Here the sample spans about 190,000 clones, 83% being singletons. Sequenced: peripheral blood. Receptor source: a woman aged 40 to 50 with acute or convalescent COVID-19.

The chain recombines TRBV28 with TRBJ2-5, with 12 bases that match TRBD2. The CDR3 contains 17 residues. J was trimmed by 0 bases and V by 7 bases; bases with no gene match: 9. Germline loops: CDR1 MDHEN, CDR2 SYDVKM. Here the CDR3 reads CASTPRLAGGYQETQYF. As DNA, the CDR3 is TGTGCCAGCACCCCTCGGCTAGCGGGAGGGTACCAAGAGACCCAGTACTTC.

This chain joins TRBV5-5 and TRBJ1-1; D not resolved. CDR3 length: 13 amino acids. CDR1 is SGHKS and CDR2 is YYEKEE in the germline V gene (reference sequence). Trimming shortened V by 3 bases and J by 3 bases, and 9 bases separated the two germline ends. For the CDR3, the DNA is TGTGCCAGCAGCTCCGGTCGTCACACTGAAGCTTTCTTT. Translated: CASSSGRHTEAFF.

This sequence joins TRBV6-5 and TRBJ1-3; D gene unclear. This CDR3 spans 13 amino acids. Per germline, CDR1 MNHEY and CDR2 SVGAGI. V gave up 2 bases and J gave up 2 bases, with 4 bases separating them. The CDR3 reads CASSYQAGNTIYF. DNA for the CDR3: TGTGCCAGCAGTTACCAGGCTGGAAACACCATATATTTT.

The genes are TRBV4-2 and TRBJ1-6; 11 bases map to TRBD1. The V and J ends lost 0 bases and 9 bases, in that order; junction bases with no gene match: 7. Germline V lookup: CDR1 LGHNA, CDR2 YNFKEQ. This CDR3 contains 17 residues. CDR3 bases: TGTGCCAGCAGCCAAGACGCGACCGGGACAGGGGGTTCACCCCTCCACTTT. The encoded protein is CASSQDATGTGGSPLHF.

The rearrangement links TRBV6-5 to TRBJ1-2; D is possibly TRBD1 (6 bases). This CDR3 contains 15 residues. The germline V gene has CDR1 MNHEY and CDR2 SVGAGI. Trimming removed 0 bases at V and 2 bases at J, with 10 bases between. The CDR3 sequence: CASSYSGQHNYGYTF. CDR3 DNA sequence: TGTGCCAGCAGTTACTCCGGACAGCACAACTATGGCTACACCTTC.

This chain connects TRBV3-1 (or the pseudogene TRBV3-2) to TRBJ1-6; D not resolved. The CDR3 runs 12 residues. The V and J ends lost 2 bases and 8 bases respectively, with 4 bases between them. The V gene's germline CDR1 is LGHDT and CDR2 YNNKEL (reference sequence). The chain's CDR3 is CASSQSYSPLHF. DNA for the CDR3: TGTGCCAGCAGCCAATCTTATTCACCCCTCCACTTT.

The chain carries TRBV6-5 and TRBJ2-3, with D tentatively TRBD1 (6 bases). Deletions cut 5 bases from V and 4 bases from J, with 13 bases between. The CDR3 sequence is 14 residues long. Germline V gene data show CDR1 as MNHEY and CDR2 as SVGAGI. The CDR3 spells CASSTTGYPDTQYF. Written as DNA, the CDR3 is TGTGCCAGCAGTACTACAGGGTACCCAGATACGCAGTATTTT.

V is TRBV27 and J is TRBJ2-7; maybe TRBD2 (5 bases). The V end was cut by 2 bases, the J end by 5 bases, with 25 bases between. CDR3 size: 18 residues. In germline, CDR1 is MNHEY, CDR2 SMNVEV (reference sequence). For the CDR3, the DNA is TGTGCCAGCAGTTTAGTGGGTCGTAGCGTGCCTCCTAATCACGAGCAGTACTTC. Its translation is CASSLVGRSVPPNHEQYF.

The chain carries TRBV7-8 and TRBJ1-5; 7 bases fit TRBD1. The V gene end was trimmed by 3 bases and the J gene end by 2 bases; junction bases not matched to a gene: 4. The CDR3 sequence is 15 residues long. Germline CDR1 and CDR2: SGHVS and FQNEAQ. The CDR3 DNA reads TGTGCCAGCAGCTTTCAGACAGGGCGCAATCAGCCCCAGCATTTT. The encoded protein is CASSFQTGRNQPQHF.

DNA of the CDR3: TGTGCCAGCAGCTCCACAGGGGGCGAGCCTGAAGCTTTCTTT. Its translation: CASSSTGGEPEAFF. V gene TRBV7-6 combines with J gene TRBJ1-1; 9 bases fit TRBD1. The ends lost 4 bases at V and 6 bases at J; junction bases unmatched: 6. From germline, CDR1 is SGHVS and CDR2 FNYEAQ. This CDR3 has 14 amino acids.

This chain uses TRBV4-1 with TRBJ1-2; D is undetermined. The CDR3 is 14 residues long. Per the germline V gene, CDR1 is MGHRA and CDR2 is YSYEKL. V was pared by 3 bases and J by 6 bases, with 14 bases between. The CDR3 loop reads CASSHEGRVDGYTF. For the CDR3, the DNA is TGCGCCAGCAGCCACGAGGGTAGGGTGGATGGCTACACCTTC.

As DNA, the CDR3 is TGTGCCAGCAGTCGGGGGAATTTAAATCAGCCCCAGCATTTT. This sequence encodes CASSRGNLNQPQHF. V gene TRBV6-2 or TRBV6-3 combines with J gene TRBJ1-5; D is possibly TRBD1 (5 bases). Germline CDR1 MNHEY, CDR2 SVGEGT. CDR3 size: 14 residues. V was shortened by 5 bases and J by 4 bases, with 12 bases between the two germline ends.

V and J are TRBV6-5 and TRBJ1-5, with a possible D match to TRBD1 (6 bases). Trimming pared 9 bases from V and 5 bases from J, leaving 17 bases between. This CDR3 region has 14 residues. Looked up from germline, CDR1 is MNHEY and CDR2 is SVGAGI. The DNA of the CDR3 is TGTGCCAGTAAACAGGGTGGGCTCGATCAGCCCCAGCATTTT. Amino acids: CASKQGGLDQPQHF.

The genes are TRBV2 and TRBJ2-5; D ambiguous. The CDR3 loop spans 15 amino acids. Germline-derived CDR1 and CDR2 are SNHLY and FYNNEI. The germline V and J ends were trimmed by 7 bases and 2 bases, with 17 bases remaining between them. The CDR3 is CASTESPRRQETQYF. The DNA for the CDR3 is TGTGCCAGCACCGAAAGCCCGCGCAGGCAAGAGACCCAGTACTTC.

This clone was counted a single time. CDR3 DNA: TGTGCCAGCACTTTGCTAGCCAGTAATAATGAGCAGTTCTTC. Translation gives CASTLLASNNEQFF. The V gene is TRBV3-1 (or the pseudogene TRBV3-2), the J gene TRBJ2-1; D may be TRBD2 (5 bases). Trimming cost V 7 bases and J 7 bases, with 17 bases left between them. This CDR3 spans 14 amino acids. Germline CDR1 reads LGHDT; CDR2 reads YNNKEL (reference sequence).

In this sample, this clone turned up a few times. This chain links TRBV20-1 with TRBJ1-2; tentative D call: TRBD1 (6 bases). V gave up 3 bases and J gave up 4 bases, with 9 bases separating them. The CDR3 covers 12 residues. Germline loops: CDR1 DFQATT, CDR2 SNEGSKA (reference sequence). CDR3 nucleotide sequence: TGCAGTGCTAGTCAGGGGACCTATGGCTACACCTTC. As protein: CSASQGTYGYTF.

The V and J genes are TRBV9 and TRBJ2-1, with TRBD2 matching over 12 bases. This CDR3 spans 14 amino acids. Per the germline V gene, CDR1 is SGDLS and CDR2 is YYNGEE. J was trimmed by 8 bases and V by 10 bases; bases with no gene match: 10. The CDR3 sequence: CAGARTSGADEQFF. DNA of the CDR3: TGTGCCGGGGCCAGGACTAGCGGGGCCGATGAGCAGTTCTTC.

V usage is TRBV10-2 and J usage is TRBJ1-1; TRBD1 matches 8 bases. With 2 bases clipped from V and 4 bases from J, the junction kept 3 bases outside the gene matches. Germline CDR1 WSHSY, CDR2 SAAADI. This CDR3 contains 14 residues. The DNA for the CDR3 is TGCGCCAGCAGTGAGAACACAGGGGGCACTGAAGCTTTCTTT. This encodes CASSENTGGTEAFF.

The CDR3 spells CASSGPAAGEPTQYF. The CDR3 DNA reads as TGTGCCAGCAGTGGGCCTGCGGCGGGAGAACCTACGCAGTATTTT. The V call is TRBV2, the J call TRBJ2-3, with 7 bases identical to TRBD2. The germline gives CDR1 SNHLY, CDR2 FYNNEI. This CDR3 has 15 residues. V lost 4 bases, J lost 8 bases, and 12 bases stayed unmatched.

This clone was seen once. The chain has TRBV28 and TRBJ1-6; 7 bases are shared with TRBD1. CDR3 length: 15 amino acids. CDR1 and CDR2 from the germline V gene are MDHEN and SYDVKM. Germline trimming cut 3 bases from V and 14 bases from J; bases unmatched to any gene: 13. This CDR3 reads CASSFPQGVMWSLHF. The CDR3 nucleotides are TGTGCCAGCAGTTTTCCCCAGGGGGTTATGTGGTCCCTCCACTTT.

The rearrangement joins TRBV6-4 to TRBJ2-3, with D possibly being TRBD2 (7 bases). Germline V gene data show CDR1 as MRHNA and CDR2 as SNTAGT. V gave up 7 bases and J gave up 2 bases, with 16 bases separating them. The CDR3 consists of 15 residues. The CDR3 loop reads CASNLGGVVTDTQYF. DNA of the CDR3: TGTGCCAGCAACCTAGGGGGGGTAGTCACAGATACGCAGTATTTT.

This chain connects TRBV13 to TRBJ2-7; D is undetermined. The CDR3 totals 15 residues. The germline V and J ends were trimmed by 3 bases and 1 base, with 13 bases remaining between them. Germline V gene sequence: CDR1 PRHDT, CDR2 FYEKMQ (reference sequence). The CDR3 reads CASSFVSALSYEQYF. CDR3 bases: TGTGCCAGCAGCTTTGTGTCAGCGCTTTCCTACGAGCAGTACTTC. Complete variable domain (other parts from reference TRBV13 and TRBJ2-7): AAGVIQSPRHLIKEKRETATLKCYPIPRHDTVYWYQQGPGQDPQFLISFYEKMQSDKGSIPDRFSAQQFSDYHSELNMSSLELGDSALYFCASSFVSALSYEQYFGPGTRLTVT.

V usage is TRBV6-5 and J usage is TRBJ1-5; the match to TRBD1 covers 7 bases. The trim removed 6 bases at V and 2 bases at J, leaving 4 bases unmatched. This CDR3 has 14 amino acids. From germline, CDR1 is MNHEY and CDR2 SVGAGI. The CDR3 protein is CASRQGQGNQPQHF. The CDR3 bases are TGTGCCAGCAGACAAGGACAGGGCAATCAGCCCCAGCATTTT.

The CDR3 is CASSQVFGGRTSGRDTQYF. In DNA form, the CDR3 reads TGCGCCAGCAGCCAAGTATTCGGGGGAAGGACTAGCGGGAGAGATACGCAGTATTTT. V gene TRBV4-1 combines with J gene TRBJ2-3; 13 bases are shared with TRBD2. CDR3 length: 19 amino acids. V shed 1 base and J 5 bases; nucleotides not matched to a gene: 12. CDR1 MGHRA and CDR2 YSYEKL come from the germline V gene.

This clone was counted a few times. The gene calls are TRBV11-3 and TRBJ2-1; 8 positions agree with TRBD2. The trim removed 0 bases at V and 6 bases at J, leaving 13 bases unmatched. CDR1 is SGHNT, CDR2 YENEEA, per germline. CDR3 size: 18 residues. The CDR3 region is CASSLDQGGSGALNEQFF. The CDR3 DNA reads as TGTGCCAGCAGCTTAGATCAAGGTGGTAGCGGGGCCCTCAATGAGCAGTTCTTC.

This clone is a singleton in its sample. J is TRBJ2-5 and V is TRBV11-2; TRBD1 aligns across 7 bases. CDR1 and CDR2 (germline): SGHAT, FQNNGV. V gave up 5 bases and J gave up 3 bases; unmatched junction bases: 12. CDR3 size: 16 residues. The CDR3 DNA reads TGTGCCAGCAGCCCCCGCTGGGACAGCGCCAAAGAGACCCAGTACTTC. Its translation is CASSPRWDSAKETQYF.

Only one count was recorded for this clone. V usage is TRBV6-5 and J usage is TRBJ2-7; 8 positions agree with TRBD2. This CDR3 spans 15 amino acids. Germline V lookup: CDR1 MNHEY, CDR2 SVGAGI. V lost 2 bases to trimming and J lost 1 base; unmatched junction nucleotides: 4. This CDR3 reads CASSYEAGGSYEQYF. The DNA of the CDR3 is TGTGCCAGCAGTTACGAGGCGGGAGGTTCCTACGAGCAGTACTTC.

V gene TRBV27 combines with J gene TRBJ1-1; no firm D call. With 4 bases removed from V and 5 bases from J, the gap between germline ends came to 17 bases. Germline loops: CDR1 MNHEY, CDR2 SMNVEV (reference sequence). This CDR3 has 15 amino acids. CDR3 residues: CASSYKETGATEAFF. The CDR3 DNA reads TGTGCCAGCAGTTACAAAGAGACGGGTGCGACTGAAGCTTTCTTT.

V usage is TRBV3-1 (or the pseudogene TRBV3-2) and J usage is TRBJ2-2, with 7 bases matching TRBD2. Germline V CDR1 and CDR2: LGHDT, YNNKEL (reference sequence). The CDR3 spans 15 residues. V shed 7 bases, J shed 6 bases, and the junction held 11 bases outside the gene matches. The DNA of the CDR3 is TGTGCCAGCACCCTCAGTGGTAGCGGGTCCGGGGAGCTGTTTTTT. Its translation: CASTLSGSGSGELFF.

The rearrangement uses TRBV3-1 (or the pseudogene TRBV3-2) and TRBJ1-1; D is uncertain. CDR1 and CDR2 from the germline V gene are LGHDT and YNNKEL (reference sequence). Trimming took off 3 bases at V and 6 bases at J, with 11 bases between the two ends. CDR3 length: 13 residues. CDR3 region: CASSHGGQPEAFF. The CDR3 region has the DNA TGTGCCAGCAGCCATGGCGGGCAGCCTGAAGCTTTCTTT.